The sequence of this T cell receptor beta chain was determined in a study of T-cell memory formation after mild COVID-19. V was pared by 4 bases and J by 5 bases, with 17 bases between. Per germline, CDR1 SNHLY and CDR2 FYNNEI. The CDR3 consists of 15 residues. From the 5' RACE reads, TCRdb called clonotypes with MiXCR, one entry per CDR3 protein. The table lists hundreds of thousands of distinct CDR3 sequences, less than 25% of them singletons, with roughly 21% in the top ten. This chain connects TRBV2 to TRBJ1-2; possible D gene TRBD1, 6 bases. This receptor was identified in a man between 18 and 29 years old who had mild COVID-19 (a few samples of this study predate the infection). Cell type and time point are not known. Specimen: PBMCs or a T cell subset sorted from them (not recorded which). The CDR3 here is CASSVIGQMIYGYTF. The CDR3 nucleotides are TGTGCCAGCAGTGTTATTGGACAGATGATTTATGGCTACACCTTC.